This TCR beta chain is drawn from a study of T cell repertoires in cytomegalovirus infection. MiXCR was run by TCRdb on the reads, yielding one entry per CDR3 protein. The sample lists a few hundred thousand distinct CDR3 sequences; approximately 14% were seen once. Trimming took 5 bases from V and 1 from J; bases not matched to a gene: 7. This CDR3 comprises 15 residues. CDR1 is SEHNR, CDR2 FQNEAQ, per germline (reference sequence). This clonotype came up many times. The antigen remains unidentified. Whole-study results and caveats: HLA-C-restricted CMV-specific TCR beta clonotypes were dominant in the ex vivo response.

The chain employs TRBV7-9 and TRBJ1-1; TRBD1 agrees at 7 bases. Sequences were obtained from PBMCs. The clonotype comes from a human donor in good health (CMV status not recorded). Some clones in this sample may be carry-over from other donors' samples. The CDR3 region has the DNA TGTGCCAGCAGCAACCGACAGGGAGGGAACACTGAAGCTTTCTTT. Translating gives CASSNRQGGNTEAFF. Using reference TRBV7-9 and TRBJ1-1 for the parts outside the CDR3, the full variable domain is DTGVSQNPRHKITKRGQNVTFRCDPISEHNRLYWYRQTLGQGPEFLTYFQNEAQLEKSRLLSDRFSAERPKGSFSTLEIQRTEQGDSAMYLCASSNRQGGNTEAFFGQGTRLTVV.